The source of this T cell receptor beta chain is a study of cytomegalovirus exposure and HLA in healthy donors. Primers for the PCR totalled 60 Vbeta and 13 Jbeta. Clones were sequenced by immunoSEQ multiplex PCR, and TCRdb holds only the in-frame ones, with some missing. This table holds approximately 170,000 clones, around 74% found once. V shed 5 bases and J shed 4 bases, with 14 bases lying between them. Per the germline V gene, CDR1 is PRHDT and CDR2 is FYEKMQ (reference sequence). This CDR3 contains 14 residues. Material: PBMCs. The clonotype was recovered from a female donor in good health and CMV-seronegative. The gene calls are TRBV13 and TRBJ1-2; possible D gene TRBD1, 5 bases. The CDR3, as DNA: TGTGCCAGCAGCCCATACCAGGGATCCTATGGCTACACCTTC. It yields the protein CASSPYQGSYGYTF.